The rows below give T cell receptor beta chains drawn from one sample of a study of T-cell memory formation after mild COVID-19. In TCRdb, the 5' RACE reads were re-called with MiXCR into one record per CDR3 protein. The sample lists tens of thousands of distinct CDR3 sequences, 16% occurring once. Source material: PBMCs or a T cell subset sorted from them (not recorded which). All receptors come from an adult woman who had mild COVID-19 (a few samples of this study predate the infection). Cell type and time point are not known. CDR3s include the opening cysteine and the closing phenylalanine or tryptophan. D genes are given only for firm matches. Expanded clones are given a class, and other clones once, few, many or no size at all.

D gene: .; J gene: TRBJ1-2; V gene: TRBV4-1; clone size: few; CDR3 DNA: TGCGCCAGCAGCCAAGATCGAATAGGCTATGTTCAAGGCTACACCTTC; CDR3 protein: CASSQDRIGYVQGYTF
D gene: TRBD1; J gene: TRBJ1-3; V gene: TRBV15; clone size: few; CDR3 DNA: TGTGCCACCAGCAGACTACTGACAGGGGACTCTGGAAACACCATATATTTT; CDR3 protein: CATSRLLTGDSGNTIYF
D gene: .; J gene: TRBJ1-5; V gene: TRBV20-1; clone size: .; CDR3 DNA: TGCAGTGCTACCGACGCGGTCCATAAGAATCAGCCCCAGCATTTT; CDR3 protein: CSATDAVHKNQPQHF
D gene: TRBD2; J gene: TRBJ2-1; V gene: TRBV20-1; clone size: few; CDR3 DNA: TGCAGTGCTAGAGACCACGCCGGGACTAGCGTCTACAATGAGCAGTTCTTC; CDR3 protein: CSARDHAGTSVYNEQFF
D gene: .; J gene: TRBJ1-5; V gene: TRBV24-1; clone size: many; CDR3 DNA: TGTGCCACCAGTGTAGGGAATAATCAGCCCCAGCATTTT; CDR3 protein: CATSVGNNQPQHF
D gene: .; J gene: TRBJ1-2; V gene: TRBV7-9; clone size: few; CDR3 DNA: TGTGCCAGCAGCGGCAACGGGCCTGCCTACGCCTTC; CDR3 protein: CASSGNGPAYAF
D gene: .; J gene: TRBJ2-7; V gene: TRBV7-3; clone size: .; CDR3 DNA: TGTGCCAGCAGCTTCTATAGAGGCTACGAGCAGTACTTC; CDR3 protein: CASSFYRGYEQYF
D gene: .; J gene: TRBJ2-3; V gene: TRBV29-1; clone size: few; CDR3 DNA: TGCAGCGTCCTAAGGTTGGGAGACCCAGATACGCAGTATTTT; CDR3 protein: CSVLRLGDPDTQYF
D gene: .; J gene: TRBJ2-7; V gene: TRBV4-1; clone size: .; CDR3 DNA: TGCGCCAGCAGCCAAGAGGACAGCCCCTACGAGCAGTACTTC; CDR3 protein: CASSQEDSPYEQYF
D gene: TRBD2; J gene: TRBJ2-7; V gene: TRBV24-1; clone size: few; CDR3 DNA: TGTGCCACCAGTGAAGCGGGACTGCCACTTAGCGAGCAGTACTTC; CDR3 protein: CATSEAGLPLSEQYF
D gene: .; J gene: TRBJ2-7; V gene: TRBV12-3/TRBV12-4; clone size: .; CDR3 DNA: TGTGCCAGCAGTTTGGGACAAGGAGGGAGGTACGAGCAGTACTTC; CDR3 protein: CASSLGQGGRYEQYF
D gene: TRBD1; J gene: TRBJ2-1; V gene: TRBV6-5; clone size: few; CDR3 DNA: TGTGCCAGCAGTTACGGACAGGGGGCGAGTTCCTACAATGAGCAGTTCTTC; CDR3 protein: CASSYGQGASSYNEQFF
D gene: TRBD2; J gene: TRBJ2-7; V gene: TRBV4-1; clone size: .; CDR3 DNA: TGCGCCAGCAGCCAAGATGGGGAGACTAGCGAGTACGAGCAGTACTTC; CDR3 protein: CASSQDGETSEYEQYF
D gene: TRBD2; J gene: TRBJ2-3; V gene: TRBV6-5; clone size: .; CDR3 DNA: TGTGCCAGCAGTACAGCGGGGGGGCCCACAGATACGCAGTATTTT; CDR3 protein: CASSTAGGPTDTQYF
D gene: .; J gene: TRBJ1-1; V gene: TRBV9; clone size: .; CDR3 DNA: TGTGCCAGCAGCGTAGGAGGGAGGGGTACTGAAGCTTTCTTT; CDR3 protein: CASSVGGRGTEAFF
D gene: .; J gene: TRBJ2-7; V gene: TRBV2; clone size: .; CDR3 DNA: TGTGCCAGCAGTGGACTTTTCCGGGACCCATCCTACGAGCAGTACTTC; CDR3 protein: CASSGLFRDPSYEQYF
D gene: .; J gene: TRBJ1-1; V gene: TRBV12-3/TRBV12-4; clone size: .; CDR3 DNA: TGTGCCAGCAGTCCCCCTTCGGGGAACACTGAAGCTTTCTTT; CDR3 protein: CASSPPSGNTEAFF
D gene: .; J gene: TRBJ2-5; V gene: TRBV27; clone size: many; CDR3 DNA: TGTGCCAGCAGTTTATACGGCCAGGCCCAAGAGACCCAGTACTTC; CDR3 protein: CASSLYGQAQETQYF
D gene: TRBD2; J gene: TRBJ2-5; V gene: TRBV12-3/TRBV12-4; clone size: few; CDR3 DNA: TGTGCCAGCACCCTGGGGGAGGGGTCGGTGGGGGAGACCCAGTACTTC; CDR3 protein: CASTLGEGSVGETQYF
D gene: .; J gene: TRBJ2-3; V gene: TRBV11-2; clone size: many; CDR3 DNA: TGTGCCAGCAGCCCCCCGGGCGAGGCAGATACGCAGTATTTT; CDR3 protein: CASSPPGEADTQYF
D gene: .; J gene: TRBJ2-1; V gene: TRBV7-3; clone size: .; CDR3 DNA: TGTGCCAGCAGCTTAATGATGGGGGACAATGAGCAGTTCTTC; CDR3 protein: CASSLMMGDNEQFF
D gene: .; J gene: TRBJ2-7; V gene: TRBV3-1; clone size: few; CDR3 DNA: TGTGCCAGCAGCCAAGGCAGCTGGCTCGAGCAGTACTTC; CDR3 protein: CASSQGSWLEQYF
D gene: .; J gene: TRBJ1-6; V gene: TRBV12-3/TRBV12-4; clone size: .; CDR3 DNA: TGTGCCAGCAGTTTCACCACAACGTCACCCCTCCACTTT; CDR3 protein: CASSFTTTSPLHF
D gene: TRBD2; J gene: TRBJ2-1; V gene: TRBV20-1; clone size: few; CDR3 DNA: TGCAGTGCTAGAGTTCCGGTGGAGCGGGAGGGCCGGGATGAGCAGTTCTTC; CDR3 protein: CSARVPVEREGRDEQFF
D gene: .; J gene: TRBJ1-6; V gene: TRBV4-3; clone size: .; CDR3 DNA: TGCGCCAGCAGCCAACTGACCGGGATCTCCTATAATTCACCCCTCCACTTT; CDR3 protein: CASSQLTGISYNSPLHF
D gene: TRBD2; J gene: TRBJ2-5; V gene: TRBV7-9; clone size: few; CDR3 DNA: TGTGCCAGCAGCCGGACTAGCGGGGGGTCGGGAGAGACCCAGTACTTC; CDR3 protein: CASSRTSGGSGETQYF
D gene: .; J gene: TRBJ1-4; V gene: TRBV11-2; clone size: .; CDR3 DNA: TGTGCCAGCAGCTTAGTGGACCCTGAAAAACTGTTTTTT; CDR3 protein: CASSLVDPEKLFF
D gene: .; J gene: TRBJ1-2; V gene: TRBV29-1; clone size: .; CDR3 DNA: TGCAGCGTTGAGGGGTTGGCTAACTATGGCTACACCTTC; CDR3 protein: CSVEGLANYGYTF
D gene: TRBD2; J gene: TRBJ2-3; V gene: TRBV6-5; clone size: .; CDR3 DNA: TGTGCCAGCAGTTTGGGACTAGCGGTTAGCACAGATACGCAGTATTTT; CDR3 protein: CASSLGLAVSTDTQYF
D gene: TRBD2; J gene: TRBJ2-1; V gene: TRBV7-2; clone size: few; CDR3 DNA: TGTGCCAGCAGCCCCGGGACTAGCGGGAGCGCCCGGCCGTACGATGAGCAGTTCTTC; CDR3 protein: CASSPGTSGSARPYDEQFF
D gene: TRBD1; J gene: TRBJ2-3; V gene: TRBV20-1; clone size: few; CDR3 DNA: TGCAGTGTTCCGGAACAGGGGGCCTCAGATACGCAGTATTTT; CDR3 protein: CSVPEQGASDTQYF
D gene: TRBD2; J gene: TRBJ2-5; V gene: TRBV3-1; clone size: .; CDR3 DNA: TGTGCCAGCAGCCTGGCACTAGCGGGAAGCGAAGAGACCCAGTACTTC; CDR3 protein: CASSLALAGSEETQYF
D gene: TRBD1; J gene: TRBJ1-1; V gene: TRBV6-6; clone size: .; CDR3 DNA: TGTGCCAGCAGTTACTCGGATACAGGGGCAGCTGACACTGAAGCTTTCTTT; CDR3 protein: CASSYSDTGAADTEAFF
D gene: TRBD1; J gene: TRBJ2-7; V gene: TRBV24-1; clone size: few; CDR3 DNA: TGTGCCTCCTCGGACAGGGAAGTGGACGAGCAGTACTTC; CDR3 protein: CASSDREVDEQYF
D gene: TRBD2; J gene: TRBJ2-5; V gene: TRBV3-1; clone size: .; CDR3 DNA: TGTGCCAGCAGCCAAGGTGGGCTAGCGGGGACTCAAGAGACCCAGTACTTC; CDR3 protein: CASSQGGLAGTQETQYF
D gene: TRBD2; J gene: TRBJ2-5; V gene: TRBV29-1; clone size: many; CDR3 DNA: TGCAGCGTTGAAGGTCTAGCGGGAGTTGAGACCCAGTACTTC; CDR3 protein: CSVEGLAGVETQYF
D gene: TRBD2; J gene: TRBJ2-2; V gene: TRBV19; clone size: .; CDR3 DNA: TGTGCCAGTAGTCCATCGCCACTAGCGGCCCGGGGCACCGGGGAGCTGTTTTTT; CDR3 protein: CASSPSPLAARGTGELFF
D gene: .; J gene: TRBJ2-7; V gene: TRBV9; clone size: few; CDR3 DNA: TGTGCCAGCAGCGTAGGGGGACTTACCCACTACGAGCAGTACTTC; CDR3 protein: CASSVGGLTHYEQYF
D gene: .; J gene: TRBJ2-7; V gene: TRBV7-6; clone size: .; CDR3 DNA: TGTGCCAGCAGCTTAGAGGGGGGGACCTACGAGCAGTACTTC; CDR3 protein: CASSLEGGTYEQYF
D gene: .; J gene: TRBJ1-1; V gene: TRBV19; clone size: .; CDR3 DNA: TGTGCCAGTAGTATAGGGGGCGCCGGCACTGAAGCTTTCTTT; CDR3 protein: CASSIGGAGTEAFF
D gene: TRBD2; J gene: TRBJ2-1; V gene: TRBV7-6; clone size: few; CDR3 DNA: TGTGCCAGCAGCTACGGACTAGCGGGGAGCTCCTACAATGAGCAGTTCTTC; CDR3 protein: CASSYGLAGSSYNEQFF
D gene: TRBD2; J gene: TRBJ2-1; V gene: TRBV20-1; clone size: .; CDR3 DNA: TGCAGTGCTAGGGGGACTAGCGGGACGACCTACAATGAGCAGTTCTTC; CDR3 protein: CSARGTSGTTYNEQFF
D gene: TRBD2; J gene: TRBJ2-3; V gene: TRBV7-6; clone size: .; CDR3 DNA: TGTGCCAGCAGCGGCACTAGCGGGGCCGGGGATACGCAGTATTTT; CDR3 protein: CASSGTSGAGDTQYF
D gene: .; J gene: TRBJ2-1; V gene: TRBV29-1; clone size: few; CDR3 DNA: TGCAGCGTTGAAGATTTTAAGACCGATAGCTCCTACAATGAGCAGTTCTTC; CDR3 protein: CSVEDFKTDSSYNEQFF
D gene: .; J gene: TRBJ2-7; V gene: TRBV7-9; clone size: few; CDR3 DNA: TGTGCCAGCGCCACCTTGACAGGCGGGGTCAGCTCCTACGAGCAGTACTTC; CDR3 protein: CASATLTGGVSSYEQYF
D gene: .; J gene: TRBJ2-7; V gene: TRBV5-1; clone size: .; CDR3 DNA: TGCGCCAGCAGCTTCCCAGGACCTGAGCAGTACTTC; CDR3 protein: CASSFPGPEQYF
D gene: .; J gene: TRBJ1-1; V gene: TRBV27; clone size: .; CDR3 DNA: TGTGCCAGCAGCGTGGACACCTTGAACACTGAAGCTTTATTT; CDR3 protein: CASSVDTLNTEALF
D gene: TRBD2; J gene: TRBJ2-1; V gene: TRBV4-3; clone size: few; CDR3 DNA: TGCGCCAGCAGCCAAGCGGGTTTGGAAGCTAGCGGGCCTAAAGAGCAGTTCTTC; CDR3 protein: CASSQAGLEASGPKEQFF
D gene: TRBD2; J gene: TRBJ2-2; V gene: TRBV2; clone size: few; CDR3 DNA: TGTGCCAGCAGTGAACTAGCGGGAGGGCCCGGGGAGCTGTTTTTT; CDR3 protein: CASSELAGGPGELFF
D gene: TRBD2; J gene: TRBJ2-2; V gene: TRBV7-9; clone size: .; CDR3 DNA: TGTGCCAGCAGCTCATCTAACCGGGGGGGCACCGGGGAGCTGTTTTTT; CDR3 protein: CASSSSNRGGTGELFF
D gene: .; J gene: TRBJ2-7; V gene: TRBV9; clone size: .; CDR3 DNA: TGTGCCAGCAGCGTAGATGAGGTAGCCGCCGGGGAAGAGCAGTACTTC; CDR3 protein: CASSVDEVAAGEEQYF
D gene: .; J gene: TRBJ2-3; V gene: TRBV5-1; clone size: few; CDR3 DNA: TGCGCCAGCAGCTTGGATGATCCCCGCACAGATACGCAGTATTTT; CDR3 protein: CASSLDDPRTDTQYF
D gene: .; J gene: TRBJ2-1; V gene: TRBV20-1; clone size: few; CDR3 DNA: TGCAGTGCCCCTGGGTCCAATGAGCAGTTCTTC; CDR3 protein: CSAPGSNEQFF